This is a list of T cell receptor beta chains from one sample in a study of blood T cell repertoires in COVID-19. The protocol was immunoSEQ multiplex PCR, while the TCRdb copy is restricted to in-frame clones and leaves out a portion. There are 150,000 to 200,000 clones in the sample; just over 85% occur only once, and 8% to 10% lies in the top ten. The material sequenced was peripheral blood. These receptor sequences come from a man aged 55-75 years with acute or convalescent COVID-19. Both conserved end residues are part of each CDR3. A D gene is named only where the DNA matches it firmly. Clone size is not always given. Where it is, it says once, few, many or a class for expanded clones.

v_gene	j_gene	d_gene	abundance	CDR3nt	CDR3aa
TRBV25-1	TRBJ2-7	TRBD1	-	TGTGCCAGCAGTGACCAGGGGGCAGGGGAGCAGTACTTC	CASSDQGAGEQYF
TRBV5-1	TRBJ2-5	-	once	TGCGCCAGCAGCTTGGGGTTATTGGGGGCTGAGACCCAGTACTTC	CASSLGLLGAETQYF
TRBV5-1	TRBJ1-4	TRBD1	-	TGCGCCAGCAGCTTGGAGGGGACAGTTAATGAAAAACTGTTTTTT	CASSLEGTVNEKLFF
TRBV5-4	TRBJ2-3	-	-	TGTGCCAGCAGCCGAGCGTCGTTGAGCACAGATACGCAGTATTTT	CASSRASLSTDTQYF
TRBV5-1	TRBJ2-1	TRBD2	-	TGCGCCAGCAGCTTGGGGTTAGCGGGAGGGCTTAATGAGCAGTTCTTC	CASSLGLAGGLNEQFF
TRBV28	TRBJ1-4	TRBD1	-	TGTGCCAGCAGTTCCCCAGGGGGCGGAAATGAAAAACTGTTTTTT	CASSSPGGGNEKLFF
TRBV6-6	TRBJ2-7	-	-	TGTGCCAGCAGTTATTCCCCCGGCGGGCAGTACTTC	CASSYSPGGQYF
TRBV6-5	TRBJ1-6	-	few	TGTGCCAGCAGTTACTCGTCCGGACTCGATTCACCCCTCCACTTT	CASSYSSGLDSPLHF
TRBV30	TRBJ2-3	-	few	TGTGCCTGGAGTAAGGGGGGAGGGGGCACAGATACGCAGTATTTT	CAWSKGGGGTDTQYF
TRBV7-3	TRBJ2-1	TRBD2	-	TGTGCCAGCAGCCTCGGGACTAGCGACGTCGATGAGCAGTTCTTC	CASSLGTSDVDEQFF
TRBV24-1	TRBJ2-1	TRBD1	once	TGTGCCACCAGTGACCTCCGGGACAGCTACAATGAGCAGTTCTTC	CATSDLRDSYNEQFF
TRBV2	TRBJ1-5	TRBD1	once	TGTGCCAGCAGTGGGGGACAGGGAGGACAGCCCCAGCATTTT	CASSGGQGGQPQHF
TRBV7-9	TRBJ2-3	TRBD1	once	TGTGCCAGCAGCCTACGACCGACAGGGGATTGGGATACGCAGTATTTT	CASSLRPTGDWDTQYF
TRBV7-9	TRBJ1-6	TRBD1	-	TGTGCCAGCAGCTTATCAGGGGGCGGTTCACCCCTCCACTTT	CASSLSGGGSPLHF
TRBV19	TRBJ1-1	-	-	TGTGCCACCTACGGGGGTCGGCGAAACACTGAAGCTTTCTTT	CATYGGRRNTEAFF
TRBV28	TRBJ2-7	-	-	TGTGCCAGCAGTTTTCAAGGGGGTGAGCAGTACTTC	CASSFQGGEQYF
TRBV4-1	TRBJ1-5	TRBD1	once	TGCGCCAGCAGCCCCGGGACAGAATATAGCAATCAGCCCCAGCATTTT	CASSPGTEYSNQPQHF